These 21 T cell receptor beta chains were sequenced from one sample in a study of blood T cell repertoires in COVID-19. Profiled with immunoSEQ multiplex PCR; TCRdb holds only in-frame clones, not every one. The sample comprises over 120,000 clones, about 80% of which are singletons, and approximately 5% rests with the top ten. The sequenced material came from peripheral blood. The origin of the receptors is a human donor in a cohort sampled during active COVID-19.

This chain connects TRBV3-1 (or the pseudogene TRBV3-2) to TRBJ1-5; D gene unclear. Trimming took off 0 bases at V and 4 bases at J, with 10 bases between the two ends. This CDR3 has 15 residues. In germline, CDR1 is LGHDT, CDR2 YNNKEL (reference sequence). The CDR3 here is CASSQDLPGNQPQHF. In DNA form, the CDR3 reads TGTGCCAGCAGCCAAGATCTTCCCGGGAATCAGCCCCAGCATTTT.

The chain couples TRBV7-8 to TRBJ1-5; 8 bases fit TRBD1. Looked up from germline, CDR1 is SGHVS and CDR2 is FQNEAQ. The CDR3 is 13 residues long. The V gene end was trimmed by 5 bases and the J gene end by 9 bases; junction bases not matched to a gene: 6. This CDR3 is CASSPRTGLPQHF. In DNA form, the CDR3 reads TGTGCCAGCAGCCCACGGACAGGGTTGCCCCAGCATTTT.

The chain links TRBV30 to TRBJ1-1; D may be TRBD1 (5 bases). This CDR3 has 15 residues. The V end lost 2 bases, the J end lost 7 bases, and 20 bases lay between the germline ends. The germline V gene encodes CDR1 GTSNPN and CDR2 SVGIG (reference sequence). The DNA of the CDR3 is TGTGCCTGGAGTATTGGGTTGGGGGGAGGCCGTGAAGCTTTCTTT. Its translation is CAWSIGLGGGREAFF.

The chain combines TRBV5-1 with TRBJ2-1; 10 positions match TRBD1. V shed 5 bases, J shed 6 bases, and the junction held 2 bases outside the gene matches. CDR1 and CDR2 from the germline V gene are SGHRS and YFSETQ. CDR3 size: 13 residues. CDR3 nucleotides: TGCGCCAGCAGACGGACAGGGGGCAATGAGCAGTTCTTC. As protein: CASRRTGGNEQFF.

This CDR3 is CASRRDTLAYEQYV. CDR3 in DNA: TGTGCCAGCAGAAGGGACACCCTGGCCTACGAGCAGTACGTC. This chain links TRBV6-5 with TRBJ2-7; D possibly corresponds to TRBD1 (6 bases). Trimming stripped 6 bases from V and 2 bases from J, with 14 bases between. Germline lookup yields CDR1 MNHEY and CDR2 SVGAGI. The CDR3 extends over 14 amino acids.

This sequence joins TRBV7-9 and TRBJ1-3; 12 bases map to TRBD1. This CDR3 has 15 residues. J was trimmed by 8 bases and V by 5 bases; bases with no gene match: 7. The V gene's germline CDR1 is SEHNR and CDR2 FQNEAQ (reference sequence). The CDR3 loop reads CASSPGQGAGDTIYF. CDR3 in DNA: TGTGCCAGCAGCCCGGGACAGGGGGCGGGGGACACCATATATTTT.

The chain employs TRBV27 and TRBJ2-1, with unresolved D. This CDR3 region has 18 residues. V was clipped by 5 bases and J by 0 bases, with 20 bases between them. Per germline, CDR1 MNHEY and CDR2 SMNVEV (reference sequence). CDR3 DNA: TGTGCCAGCAGTCCCGCCCCGGATGGGTGGAGCTCCTACAATGAGCAGTTCTTC. It codes for CASSPAPDGWSSYNEQFF.

The chain carries TRBV6-5 and TRBJ1-1, with a possible D match to TRBD1 (6 bases). There are 15 residues in the CDR3. Trimming removed 4 bases at V and 7 bases at J, with 19 bases between. Germline V lookup: CDR1 MNHEY, CDR2 SVGAGI. The CDR3 DNA is TGTGCCAGCAGTTCCGGGGGACACCGCGGGGGTGAAGCTTTCTTT. As protein: CASSSGGHRGGEAFF.

The chain combines TRBV24-1 with TRBJ2-2, with a possible D match to TRBD1 (6 bases). This CDR3 comprises 13 residues. CDR1 and CDR2 from the germline V gene are KGHDR and SFDVKD. V was pared by 5 bases and J by 7 bases, with 10 bases between. CDR3 DNA: TGTGCCACCAGTGGATGGGGGCACGGGGAGCTGTTTTTT. Its translation: CATSGWGHGELFF.

V gene TRBV7-2 combines with J gene TRBJ1-1; no firm D call. The CDR3 length is 14 residues. Germline loops: CDR1 SGHTA, CDR2 FQGNSA. V lost 1 base to trimming and J lost 2 bases, with 8 bases between them. The CDR3 nucleotides read TGTGCCAGCAGCTTAGACGGGGTTAACACTGAAGCTTTCTTT. This codes for CASSLDGVNTEAFF.

The genes are TRBV19 and TRBJ1-5; 12 bases line up with TRBD1. The CDR3 totals 15 residues. Trimming cost V 9 bases and J 7 bases; bases outside gene matches: 10. Germline CDR1 and CDR2: LNHDA and SQIVND (reference sequence). The CDR3 DNA reads TGTGCCAGCAACACCGGGACAGGGGGCTACCAGCCCCAGCATTTT. It is translated as CASNTGTGGYQPQHF.

The chain carries TRBV18 and TRBJ2-7; TRBD1 might be the D (5 bases). The CDR3 runs 14 residues. V lost 2 bases to trimming and J lost 2 bases, with 10 bases between them. The germline gives CDR1 KGHSH, CDR2 LQKENI. CDR3 sequence reads: CASSPGRAPYEQYV. The CDR3 nucleotides read TGTGCCAGCTCACCAGGCAGGGCGCCCTACGAGCAGTACGTC.

J is TRBJ1-2 and V is TRBV21-1; the table's TRBD1 call for D was not verified on the DNA. TRBV21-1 is termed a pseudogene. The CDR3 length is 13 residues. CDR3 loop: CASGAGGIYGYTF. The DNA for the CDR3 is TGTGCCAGCGGGGCAGGGGGTATCTATGGCTACACCTTC.

The V call is TRBV27, the J call TRBJ2-7, with TRBD2 matching 11 bases. Germline V gene data show CDR1 as MNHEY and CDR2 as SMNVEV (reference sequence). The CDR3 contains 18 residues. V lost 6 bases and J lost 6; bases outside the gene matches: 19. The CDR3 loop reads CASSLLAGVRGSIVEQYV. CDR3 coding DNA: TGTGCCAGCAGCTTACTAGCGGGAGTTAGGGGATCGATTGTCGAGCAGTACGTC.

This clone was detected only a few times. Germline is not matched at one junction end, which may reflect a read error. This chain connects TRBV5-1 to TRBJ2-7; 12 bases are shared with TRBD2. The CDR3 totals 13 residues. Germline lookup yields CDR1 SGHRS and CDR2 YFSETQ. CDR3 amino acids: CASSLGTSGDRHF. The CDR3, as DNA: TGCGCCAGCAGCTTGGGGACTAGCGGGGATCGACACTTC. Full variable domain (rest looked up from reference TRBV5-1 and TRBJ2-7): KAGVTQTPRYLIKTRGQQVTLSCSPISGHRSVSWYQQTPGQGLQFLFEYFSETQRNKGNFPGRFSGRQFSNSRSEMNVSTLELGDSALYLCASSLGTSGDRHFGPGTRLTVT.

The chain joins TRBV7-3 to TRBJ2-5; weak D call: TRBD1 (6 bases). Germline V lookup: CDR1 SGHTA, CDR2 FQGTGA. The CDR3 is 14 amino acids. V was trimmed by 5 bases and J by 2 bases, leaving 12 bases between them. The CDR3 coding sequence is TGTGCCAGCAGCCCCGGCAGGGGTCAAGAGACCCAGTACTTC. Translating gives CASSPGRGQETQYF.

The V and J genes are TRBV11-2 and TRBJ2-2; D may be TRBD2 (5 bases). The V gene lost 1 base and the J gene lost 1 base, with 7 bases spanning the gap. The V gene's germline CDR1 is SGHAT and CDR2 FQNNGV. This CDR3 has 15 residues. The CDR3 sequence: CASSLAGRNTGELFF. Written as DNA, the CDR3 is TGTGCCAGCAGCTTAGCGGGAAGGAACACCGGGGAGCTGTTTTTT.

Written as DNA, the CDR3 is TGTGCCAGCAGTTTAGGGCTGGCCATTGGTGTTTGTCGCGTTTACGAGCAGTACGTC. As protein: CASSLGLAIGVCRVYEQYV. This chain connects TRBV28 to TRBJ2-7; no reliable D call. Germline CDR1 and CDR2: MDHEN and SYDVKM. This CDR3 spans 19 amino acids. Deletions cut 2 bases from V and 4 bases from J, with 27 bases between.

This clone was counted a few times. The chain joins TRBV5-1 to TRBJ2-7; D possibly corresponds to TRBD1 (6 bases). The germline V and J ends were trimmed by 4 bases and 2 bases, with 10 bases remaining between them. The CDR3 has 13 amino acids. Per the germline V gene, CDR1 is SGHRS and CDR2 is YFSETQ. The CDR3 DNA sequence: TGCGCCAGCAGCGGCAGGGGTACCTACGAGCAGTACTTC. Its translation: CASSGRGTYEQYF.

This chain connects TRBV28 to TRBJ2-7; 11 nucleotides align to TRBD1. Germline V lookup: CDR1 MDHEN, CDR2 SYDVKM. The CDR3 runs to 18 residues. Trimming at V came to 6 bases and at J to 2 bases, leaving 15 bases not matched to a gene. The CDR3 sequence is CASRTQSPGQGGPYEQYF. The DNA for the CDR3 is TGTGCCAGCAGGACACAAAGCCCGGGACAGGGGGGTCCCTACGAGCAGTACTTC.

V is TRBV18 and J is TRBJ1-2; tentative D call: TRBD1 (5 bases). V lost 6 bases and J 7 bases, leaving 24 bases between the germline ends. The CDR3 spans 16 residues. Germline values: CDR1 KGHSH, CDR2 LQKENI. Here the CDR3 reads CASSPTPAQVNSGYTF. CDR3 coding DNA: TGTGCCAGCTCCCCCACCCCCGCACAGGTGAATTCTGGCTACACCTTC. Drawing the rest from reference TRBV18 and TRBJ1-2, the complete variable domain is NAGVMQNPRHLVRRRGQEARLRCSPMKGHSHVYWYRQLPEEGLKFMVYLQKENIIDESGMPKERFSAEFPKEGPSILRIQQVVRGDSAAYFCASSPTPAQVNSGYTFGSGTRLTVV.